The clone carrying this TCR beta chain appeared a few times. CDR3 length equals 15 residues. V was cut by 5 bases and J by 4 bases, with 17 bases left in between. In germline, CDR1 is SEHNR, CDR2 FQNEAQ (reference sequence). The entirety of the isolated RNA underwent reverse transcription, so expressed TCRB transcripts were sequenced. Method: immunoSEQ multiplex PCR; TCRdb's copy keeps in-frame clones and lacks some. The sample has under 300,000 clones, under 8.5% seen once. These data originate in a study of beta chain features in type 1 diabetes. The sample comprised central memory CD4+ T cells from blood. This clonotype was obtained from a woman under 30 in good health. This chain connects TRBV7-9 to TRBJ2-5; no definite D call. CDR3 region: CASSRARELLETQYF. The CDR3, as DNA: TGTGCCAGCAGCCGTGCGAGAGAGCTCCTAGAGACCCAGTACTTC. The entire variable domain, with the rest obtained from reference TRBV7-9 and TRBJ2-5, is as follows: DTGVSQNPRHKITKRGQNVTFRCDPISEHNRLYWYRQTLGQGPEFLTYFQNEAQLEKSRLLSDRFSAERPKGSFSTLEIQRTEQGDSAMYLCASSRARELLETQYFGPGTRLLVL.